This T cell receptor (beta chain) was captured by sequencing in a study of cytomegalovirus exposure and HLA in healthy donors. The PCR employed 60 Vbeta primers together with 13 Jbeta primers. Some clones are missing from TCRdb's copy, which holds only in-frame ones; the method was immunoSEQ multiplex PCR. The sample carries 140,000 or so clones, roughly 66% recorded once. The clonotype originates from an older woman in good health and CMV-seronegative. Sequenced material: PBMCs.

CDR3 DNA: TGCAGCGTGCCCCCTCCGGGACAGGGAAGGACTGAAGCTTTCTTT. It codes for CSVPPPGQGRTEAFF. This chain uses TRBV29-1 with TRBJ1-1, with 9 bases lining up with TRBD1. CDR1 and CDR2 from the germline V gene are SQVTM and ANQGSEA. This CDR3 region has 15 residues. Trimming took 6 bases from V and 5 from J; bases not matched to a gene: 13.